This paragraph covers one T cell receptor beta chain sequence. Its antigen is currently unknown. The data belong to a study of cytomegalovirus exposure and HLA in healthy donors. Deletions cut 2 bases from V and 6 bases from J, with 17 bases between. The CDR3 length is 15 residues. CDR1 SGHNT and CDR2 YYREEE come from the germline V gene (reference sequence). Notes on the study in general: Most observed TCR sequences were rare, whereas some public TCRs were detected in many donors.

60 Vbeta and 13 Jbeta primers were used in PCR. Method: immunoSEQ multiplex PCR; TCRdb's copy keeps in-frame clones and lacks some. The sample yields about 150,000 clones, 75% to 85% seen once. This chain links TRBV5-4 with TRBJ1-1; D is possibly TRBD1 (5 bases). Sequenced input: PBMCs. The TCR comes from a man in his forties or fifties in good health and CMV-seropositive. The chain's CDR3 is CASSFGWGVVSEAFF. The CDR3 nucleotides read TGTGCCAGCAGCTTCGGTTGGGGGGTGGTCTCTGAAGCTTTCTTT.